This TCR beta chain comes out of a study of T cell responses to AZD1222 COVID-19 vaccine. This clone was seen once. Its specificity is unknown. The V end was cut by 8 bases, the J end by 0 bases, with 10 bases between. This CDR3 has 14 amino acids. Germline assignment: CDR1 SNHLY and CDR2 FYNNEI. Sequenced by immunoSEQ multiplex PCR; TCRdb stores in-frame clones only, minus some. The sample consists of 250,000 to 300,000 clones, 90% to 95% of them appearing once. General study points: Nearly half of unique spike-specific TCRs reportedly avoided B.1.351 and B.1.1.7 mutated regions.

The study pooled second doses at about 4 or about 12 weeks. The rearrangement links TRBV2 to TRBJ1-4; D remains ambiguous. The sample was peripheral blood, taken 28 days after the second AZD1222 dose. The TCR sequence derives from an adult who received the AZD1222 COVID-19 vaccine. Here the CDR3 reads CASAPGATNEKLFF. In DNA form, the CDR3 reads TGTGCCAGCGCCCCAGGAGCAACTAATGAAAAACTGTTTTTT.